These 9 T cell receptor beta chains came from one sample sequenced in a study of cytomegalovirus exposure and HLA in healthy donors. Amplification used 60 Vbeta primers and 13 Jbeta primers. Method: immunoSEQ multiplex PCR; TCRdb's copy keeps in-frame clones and lacks some. The sample totals approximately 37,000 clones. Sequenced sample: PBMCs. The receptors stem from a human donor in good health.

The chain employs TRBV18 and TRBJ2-3; 12 bases fit TRBD1. V lost 1 base to trimming and J lost 5 bases; unmatched junction nucleotides: 4. This CDR3 is built from 16 residues. Germline loops: CDR1 KGHSH, CDR2 LQKENI. The CDR3 spells CASSPRDRGHLDTQYF. In nucleotides, the CDR3 is TGTGCCAGCTCACCACGGGACAGGGGGCATTTAGATACGCAGTATTTT.

V and J are TRBV27 and TRBJ2-5; 7 positions agree with TRBD1. The CDR3 loop spans 14 amino acids. The germline V gene encodes CDR1 MNHEY and CDR2 SMNVEV (reference sequence). The V and J ends lost 6 bases and 2 bases, in that order; junction bases with no gene match: 6. The CDR3 region is CASSYTGQQETQYF. In DNA form, the CDR3 reads TGTGCCAGCAGCTATACGGGACAGCAAGAGACCCAGTACTTC.

Concerning this clone itself: The germline gene is not matched at one end of the junction; a read error may be the cause. This same CDR3 is encoded by further DNA sequences in the sample. The CDR3 DNA follows: TGTGCCAGCAGTGAAGCGCGGGGGGCTAATTCACCCCTACACTTT. Translation gives CASSEARGANSPLHF. This chain links TRBV6-1 with TRBJ1-6, with a tentative D call TRBD1 (6 bases). The CDR3 consists of 15 residues. Germline values: CDR1 MNHNS, CDR2 SASEGT.

The chain is built from TRBV28 and TRBJ2-3, with D perhaps matching TRBD2 (6 bases). The CDR3 totals 13 residues. Germline V gene lookup returns CDR1 MDHEN and CDR2 SYDVKM. Between the trimmed V and J ends, which lost 6 bases and 3 bases, there was a span of 10 bases. CDR3 sequence reads: CASRRSGTDTQYF. CDR3 sequence (DNA): TGTGCCAGCAGGAGGAGCGGGACAGATACGCAGTATTTT. The whole variable domain, filled in from reference TRBV28 and TRBJ2-3, reads DVKVTQSSRYLVKRTGEKVFLECVQDMDHENMFWYRQDPGLGLRLIYFSYDVKMKEKGDIPEGYSVSREKKERFSLILESASTNQTSMYLCASRRSGTDTQYFGPGTRLTVL.

This sequence joins TRBV19 and TRBJ1-1; D gene uncertain. Germline V gene data show CDR1 as LNHDA and CDR2 as SQIVND (reference sequence). V was trimmed by 8 bases and J by 4 bases, leaving 14 bases between them. The CDR3 has 13 amino acids. Here the CDR3 DNA reads TGTGCCAGTGCCGAAAGTAGTCTCACTGAAGCTTTCTTT. It encodes CASAESSLTEAFF.

The chain links TRBV9 to TRBJ2-7; TRBD2 might be the D (5 bases). The germline gives CDR1 SGDLS, CDR2 YYNGEE. The CDR3 sequence is 14 residues long. V dropped 3 bases and J dropped 6 bases, with 16 bases sitting between them. CDR3 DNA sequence: TGTGCCAGCAGCGCCGGGAAAGCGGCCTCCGAGCAGTACTTC. Translation gives CASSAGKAASEQYF.

The V call is TRBV6-4, the J call TRBJ2-1, with 11 bases that match TRBD2. This CDR3 is built from 15 residues. Germline V CDR1 and CDR2: MRHNA, SNTAGT. V shed 4 bases, J shed 5 bases, and the junction held 4 bases outside the gene matches. CDR3 in amino acids: CASSATSGADNEQFF. CDR3 sequence (DNA): TGTGCCAGCAGTGCGACTAGCGGGGCGGACAATGAGCAGTTCTTC.

The chain carries TRBV18 and TRBJ2-5; a weak D match, TRBD1 (6 bases). Germline assignment: CDR1 KGHSH and CDR2 LQKENI. This CDR3 is 13 amino acids long. V lost 6 bases and J 2 bases, leaving 10 bases between the germline ends. The DNA for the CDR3 is TGTGCCAGCTCCATGGGACAACAAGAGACCCAGTACTTC. Translating gives CASSMGQQETQYF.

This chain connects TRBV5-6 to TRBJ2-3; TRBD1 matches 7 bases. The CDR3 extends over 14 amino acids. Trimming removed 4 bases from V and 8 bases from J; junction bases left unmatched: 10. Germline lookup yields CDR1 SGHDT and CDR2 YYEEEE. The DNA of the CDR3 is TGTGCCAGCAGCAGACAGGGCGTCACGACTACGCAGTATTTT. It specifies CASSRQGVTTTQYF.